Presented here are 30 T cell receptor beta chains from one specimen sequenced in a study of T cell repertoires in cytomegalovirus infection. Antigens for these TCRs are unknown. TCRdb passed the reads through MiXCR, listing each CDR3 protein once. This sample has 450,000 to 550,000 distinct CDR3 sequences, with about 42% found just once. Material: cultured PBMCs, obtained from culture after CMV antigen stimulation. Receptors originate from a human donor in good health (CMV status not recorded). Some clones in this sample may be carry-over from other donors' samples.

This sequence joins TRBV4-1 and TRBJ2-1; 7 nucleotides align to TRBD2. Trimming removed 0 bases from V and 6 bases from J; junction bases left unmatched: 5. CDR1 and CDR2 (germline): MGHRA, YSYEKL. The CDR3 loop spans 15 amino acids. CDR3 residues: CASSQERGLPNEQFF. Here the CDR3 DNA reads TGCGCCAGCAGCCAAGAAAGGGGACTACCCAATGAGCAGTTCTTC.

The chain joins TRBV7-6 to TRBJ2-7; 11 bases align to TRBD1. The germline V gene has CDR1 SGHVS and CDR2 FNYEAQ. This CDR3 has 16 amino acids. Trimming at V came to 2 bases and at J to 5 bases, leaving 8 bases not matched to a gene. CDR3 coding DNA: TGTGCCAGCAGCTTATCCCGGACAGGGGGCTTCGACGAGCAGTACTTC. Translating gives CASSLSRTGGFDEQYF.

This clonotype was picked up a small number of times. This chain connects TRBV7-2 to TRBJ2-7; D is possibly TRBD2 (6 bases). Germline CDR1 is SGHTA and CDR2 is FQGNSA. The CDR3 is made up of 12 amino acids. V was trimmed by 5 bases and J by 3 bases, leaving 8 bases between them. The DNA of the CDR3 is TGTGCCAGCAGCATCGGGGGCTACGAGCAGTACTTC. Its translation is CASSIGGYEQYF.

V gene TRBV4-1 combines with J gene TRBJ1-5; 9 bases agree with TRBD1. Germline V gene lookup returns CDR1 MGHRA and CDR2 YSYEKL. Trimming took 4 bases from V and 9 from J; bases not matched to a gene: 22. CDR3 length: 19 residues. The CDR3 here is CASSREWTGANPGQGPQHF. DNA of the CDR3: TGCGCCAGCAGCCGAGAATGGACAGGGGCTAATCCGGGCCAGGGGCCCCAGCATTTT.

This chain joins TRBV7-6 and TRBJ2-2; 13 bases fit TRBD2. With V trimmed by 5 bases and J by 6 bases, 12 bases remained unmatched. The germline V gene encodes CDR1 SGHVS and CDR2 FNYEAQ. This CDR3 comprises 18 residues. The CDR3 loop reads CASSQTSGRILWSGELFF. CDR3 in DNA: TGTGCCAGCAGCCAGACTAGCGGGAGGATTCTTTGGTCCGGGGAGCTGTTTTTT.

This clonotype showed up just a few times. The J gene is TRBJ2-1, the V gene TRBV7-4; no definite D call. The V gene lost 2 bases and the J gene lost 9 bases, with 5 bases spanning the gap. This CDR3 region has 11 residues. Looked up from germline, CDR1 is SGHVT and CDR2 is SQSDAQ. The CDR3 loop is CASSLSSEQFF. In DNA form, the CDR3 reads TGTGCCAGCAGCTTATCTTCTGAGCAGTTCTTC.

This clonotype has a count of ten or more. The CDR3 nucleotides read TGTGCCAGCAGCTTCTCTACTCGAAATGAGCAGTTCTTC. Protein: CASSFSTRNEQFF. The chain recombines TRBV7-2 with TRBJ2-1; D unresolved. The ends were cut back, 3 bases at V and 7 bases at J, with 10 bases in the middle. Germline CDR1 is SGHTA and CDR2 is FQGNSA. The CDR3 spans 13 residues.

V usage is TRBV7-2 and J usage is TRBJ2-7; 10 bases match TRBD2. V shed 6 bases and J 0 bases; nucleotides not matched to a gene: 8. This CDR3 spans 16 amino acids. Looked up from germline, CDR1 is SGHTA and CDR2 is FQGNSA. The chain's CDR3 is CASSWTSGLSSYEQYF. The CDR3 nucleotides are TGTGCCAGCAGTTGGACTAGCGGCCTCAGCTCCTACGAGCAGTACTTC. The full variable domain, its missing parts supplied by reference TRBV7-2 and TRBJ2-7, is GAGVSQSPSNKVTEKGKDVELRCDPISGHTALYWYRQSLGQGLEFLIYFQGNSAPDKSGLPSDRFSAERTGGSVSTLTIQRTQQEDSAVYLCASSWTSGLSSYEQYFGPGTRLTVT.

This clonotype was counted ten times or more. The chain links TRBV6-2 or TRBV6-3 to TRBJ2-3; D is ambiguous. V shed 2 bases and J shed 3 bases, with 6 bases lying between them. The CDR3 has 13 amino acids. Per the germline V gene, CDR1 is MNHEY and CDR2 is SVGEGT. The CDR3 here is CASSYGGTDTQYF. Written as DNA, the CDR3 is TGTGCCAGCAGTTACGGTGGAACAGATACGCAGTATTTT.

The rearrangement links TRBV11-3 to TRBJ2-3; 8 bases are a match to TRBD2. CDR1 is SGHNT, CDR2 YENEEA, per germline. V lost 4 bases and J lost 0; bases outside the gene matches: 6. This CDR3 has 16 residues. The CDR3 sequence is CASSSGAGGSTDTQYF. CDR3 DNA: TGTGCCAGCAGCTCAGGCGCGGGGGGTAGCACAGATACGCAGTATTTT.

This clonotype came up a few times. The chain couples TRBV7-4 to TRBJ2-7; D unclear. This CDR3 spans 14 amino acids. Germline V CDR1 and CDR2: SGHVT, SQSDAQ. The V end lost 0 bases, the J end lost 3 bases, and 9 bases lay between the germline ends. The CDR3, as DNA: TGTGCCAGCAGCTTAGCGGGCTCGTACTACGAGCAGTACTTC. This sequence encodes CASSLAGSYYEQYF.

This clonotype was detected a few times. V and J are TRBV11-2 and TRBJ2-5; 9 positions match TRBD1. The CDR3 length is 13 residues. V shed 9 bases and J 6 bases; nucleotides not matched to a gene: 8. Per germline, CDR1 SGHAT and CDR2 FQNNGV. DNA of the CDR3: TGTGCCAGTGCGGGACAGGGAAGGAAGACCCAGTACTTC. Amino acids: CASAGQGRKTQYF. The full variable domain, rest sourced from reference TRBV11-2 and TRBJ2-5, is EAGVAQSPRYKIIEKRQSVAFWCNPISGHATLYWYQQILGQGPKLLIQFQNNGVVDDSQLPKDRFSAERLKGVDSTLKIQPAKLEDSAVYLCASAGQGRKTQYFGPGTRLLVL.

The chain links TRBV18 to TRBJ2-7; maybe TRBD2 (8 bases). Germline V gene lookup returns CDR1 KGHSH and CDR2 LQKENI. The CDR3 extends over 15 amino acids. Trimming stripped 5 bases from V and 3 bases from J, with 17 bases between. This CDR3 reads CASSSGGTEYYEQYF. The CDR3, as DNA: TGTGCCAGCTCATCGGGGGGGACAGAGTACTACGAGCAGTACTTC.

This clonotype was seen only a few times. The V gene is TRBV12-3 or TRBV12-4, the J gene TRBJ2-7; weak D call: TRBD2 (6 bases). The CDR3 sequence is 15 residues long. The V and J ends lost 2 bases and 0 bases respectively, with 11 bases between them. DNA for the CDR3: TGTGCCAGCAGTTTATCCTACGGGAGCTCCTACGAGCAGTACTTC. Protein product: CASSLSYGSSYEQYF.

V usage is TRBV12-3 or TRBV12-4 and J usage is TRBJ2-1; tentatively, D is TRBD2 (6 bases). The germline V and J ends were trimmed by 6 bases and 0 bases, with 15 bases remaining between them. The CDR3 runs to 16 residues. CDR3 DNA sequence: TGTGCCAGCAGACCGGGACTCCGAACCTCCTACAATGAGCAGTTCTTC. Amino acid sequence: CASRPGLRTSYNEQFF.

The chain links TRBV12-3 or TRBV12-4 to TRBJ1-5, with 8 bases fitting TRBD1. V shed 5 bases, J shed 3 bases, and the junction held 6 bases outside the gene matches. CDR3 length: 15 residues. The CDR3 loop reads CASSPGQGNNQPQHF. The DNA of the CDR3 is TGTGCCAGCAGTCCAGGACAGGGCAACAATCAGCCCCAGCATTTT.

The chain is built from TRBV7-8 and TRBJ2-1; tentatively, D is TRBD2 (5 bases). Germline CDR1 SGHVS, CDR2 FQNEAQ. Trimming left V 3 bases short and J 3 bases short, with 9 bases between. This CDR3 is built from 14 residues. As DNA, the CDR3 is TGTGCCAGCAGCTTCCAGCGGAACTACAATGAGCAGTTCTTC. Translated: CASSFQRNYNEQFF.

The chain links TRBV2 to TRBJ1-2, with 9 bases aligning to TRBD1. The CDR3 has 15 amino acids. V was clipped by 6 bases and J by 5 bases; unmatched bases: 10. Germline V gives CDR1 SNHLY, CDR2 FYNNEI. This CDR3 is CASRVRDRAGYGYTF. CDR3 in DNA: TGTGCCAGCAGAGTTCGGGACAGGGCAGGGTATGGCTACACCTTC. Full variable domain (outside the CDR3, taken from reference TRBV2 and TRBJ1-2): EPEVTQTPSHQVTQMGQEVILRCVPISNHLYFYWYRQILGQKVEFLVSFYNNEISEKSEIFDDQFSVERPDGSNFTLKIRSTKLEDSAMYFCASRVRDRAGYGYTFGSGTRLTVV.

This chain connects TRBV6-6 to TRBJ2-7, with D perhaps TRBD1 or TRBD2 (5 bases each). The germline gives CDR1 MNHNY, CDR2 SVGAGI (reference sequence). Trimming took off 5 bases at V and 2 bases at J, with 13 bases between the two ends. The CDR3 is made up of 14 amino acids. Written as DNA, the CDR3 is TGTGCCAGCAGTGCTCGGGAAGGGGCCTACGAGCAGTACTTC. It specifies CASSAREGAYEQYF.

The chain uses TRBV7-8 and TRBJ2-2; no definite D call. V lost 3 bases, J lost 7 bases, and 9 bases lay in between. This CDR3 has 13 amino acids. CDR1 is SGHVS and CDR2 is FQNEAQ in the germline V gene. CDR3 amino acids: CASSLAQGGELFF. The CDR3 DNA sequence: TGTGCCAGCAGCTTGGCCCAAGGCGGGGAGCTGTTTTTT.

This clonotype showed up just once. The chain has TRBV5-6 and TRBJ2-1; D is perhaps TRBD1 (6 bases). Germline V gene sequence: CDR1 SGHDT, CDR2 YYEEEE. This CDR3 is 19 amino acids long. Trimming took 2 bases from V and 7 from J, leaving 28 bases between them. The CDR3 DNA reads as TGTGCCAGCAGCTTCGGGACAACTCAATTCCTACCTTCTACAAATGAGCAGTTCTTC. Amino acids: CASSFGTTQFLPSTNEQFF.

The chain recombines TRBV12-5 with TRBJ2-2; D not certain. In germline, CDR1 is LGHNT, CDR2 FRNRAP. The CDR3 extends over 17 amino acids. V lost 0 bases, J lost 3 bases, and 14 bases lay in between. The CDR3 nucleotides read TGTGCTAGTGGTTTGGTACCTGACGGGCACCACACCGGGGAGCTGTTTTTT. Its translation is CASGLVPDGHHTGELFF.

The V and J genes are TRBV20-1 and TRBJ1-5, with unresolved D. Germline V gene data show CDR1 as DFQATT and CDR2 as SNEGSKA (reference sequence). This CDR3 comprises 14 residues. V dropped 6 bases and J dropped 1 base, with 13 bases sitting between them. In DNA form, the CDR3 reads TGCAGTGCCTATGCTGGGGTGAGCAATCAGCCCCAGCATTTT. This gives the protein CSAYAGVSNQPQHF.

This clonotype turned up a few times. The CDR3 is CASSFGDQEKLFF. CDR3 in DNA: TGTGCCAGCAGTTTCGGGGACCAAGAAAAACTGTTTTTT. The chain carries TRBV27 and TRBJ1-4; a possible D gene is TRBD1 (5 bases). CDR1 MNHEY and CDR2 SMNVEV come from the germline V gene (reference sequence). This CDR3 has 13 residues. Between the trimmed V and J ends, which lost 3 bases and 8 bases, there was a span of 10 bases.

This rearrangement joins TRBV7-3 to TRBJ2-1; the D gene is possibly TRBD2 (6 bases). The length of the CDR3 is 16 residues. Germline values: CDR1 SGHTA, CDR2 FQGTGA. V was shortened by 5 bases and J by 8 bases, with 22 bases between the two germline ends. The CDR3 sequence is CASSTAGLFPPHEQFF. Here the CDR3 DNA reads TGTGCCAGCAGCACTGCGGGACTCTTCCCCCCCCATGAGCAGTTCTTC.

The chain links TRBV28 to TRBJ1-6; no reliable D call. CDR3 length: 15 residues. V was pared by 3 bases and J by 7 bases, with 13 bases between. The V gene's germline CDR1 is MDHEN and CDR2 SYDVKM. The CDR3 DNA follows: TGTGCCAGCAGTTTGGAAGTACAGCGGAATTCACCCCTCCACTTT. Amino acid sequence: CASSLEVQRNSPLHF.

The chain links TRBV5-6 to TRBJ2-7; 7 bases align to TRBD2. V lost 4 bases and J lost 7; bases outside the gene matches: 11. CDR3 size: 14 residues. The germline V gene encodes CDR1 SGHDT and CDR2 YYEEEE. The CDR3 reads CASSGRAALGEQYF. Here the CDR3 DNA reads TGTGCCAGCAGCGGGAGGGCCGCCCTGGGAGAGCAGTACTTC. Full variable domain (remainder filled in from reference TRBV5-6 and TRBJ2-7): DAGVTQSPTHLIKTRGQQVTLRCSPKSGHDTVSWYQQALGQGPQFIFQYYEEEERQRGNFPDRFSGHQFPNYSSELNVNALLLGDSALYLCASSGRAALGEQYFGPGTRLTVT.

This clonotype appeared a few times. The rearrangement links TRBV7-7 to TRBJ2-5; no firm D call. Germline V gives CDR1 SSHAT, CDR2 FNYEAQ (reference sequence). The length of the CDR3 is 14 residues. V was pared by 2 bases and J by 2 bases, with 9 bases between. The CDR3 region is CASSLSMVQETQYF. As DNA, the CDR3 is TGTGCCAGCAGCTTAAGTATGGTGCAAGAGACCCAGTACTTC.

J is TRBJ1-5 and V is TRBV28, with D perhaps TRBD1 (5 bases). Trimming took off 5 bases at V and 7 bases at J, with 21 bases between the two ends. The CDR3 has 16 amino acids. The germline gives CDR1 MDHEN, CDR2 SYDVKM. The CDR3 protein is CASSPYAGGERQPQHF. For the CDR3, the DNA is TGTGCCAGCAGTCCATACGCCGGGGGAGAGAGGCAGCCCCAGCATTTT.

This CDR3 reads CASSLWASTYEQYF. CDR3 sequence (DNA): TGTGCCAGCAGCTTATGGGCAAGCACCTACGAGCAGTACTTC. The V and J genes are TRBV7-2 and TRBJ2-7; D is uncertain. This CDR3 is 14 amino acids long. Germline V gene data show CDR1 as SGHTA and CDR2 as FQGNSA. V lost 2 bases to trimming and J lost 2 bases, with 10 bases between them. Full variable domain (rest looked up from reference TRBV7-2 and TRBJ2-7): GAGVSQSPSNKVTEKGKDVELRCDPISGHTALYWYRQSLGQGLEFLIYFQGNSAPDKSGLPSDRFSAERTGGSVSTLTIQRTQQEDSAVYLCASSLWASTYEQYFGPGTRLTVT.